The 8 T cell receptor beta chains given below trace back to one sample, sequenced in a study of blood T cell repertoires in COVID-19. Sequencing used immunoSEQ multiplex PCR; TCRdb keeps in-frame clones, though not all of them. The sample lists approximately 44,000 clones, around four fifths seen once, with roughly 5.6% in the top ten. The sequenced material came from peripheral blood. Receptors were obtained from a human donor in a cohort sampled during active COVID-19.

The chain carries TRBV5-1 and TRBJ1-3; D is perhaps TRBD1 (6 bases). The V and J ends lost 4 bases and 0 bases respectively, with 11 bases between them. CDR1 is SGHRS, CDR2 YFSETQ, per germline. This CDR3 has 15 amino acids. The chain's CDR3 is CASSPGGVSGNTIYF. The CDR3, as DNA: TGCGCCAGCAGCCCTGGGGGCGTCTCTGGAAACACCATATATTTT.

The chain joins TRBV7-9 to TRBJ2-3; 10 positions match TRBD2. The CDR3 sequence is 15 residues long. Germline V CDR1 and CDR2: SEHNR, FQNEAQ (reference sequence). Unmatched junction bases numbered 4, after V lost 3 bases and J lost 4 bases. The CDR3, as DNA: TGTGCCAGCAGCTTCAGCGGGGGGGCCTCAGATACGCAGTATTTT. It encodes CASSFSGGASDTQYF.

This clone was detected a few times. The chain is built from TRBV9 and TRBJ2-1; TRBD1 aligns across 8 bases. Germline V gives CDR1 SGDLS, CDR2 YYNGEE. After removal of 0 bases from V and 7 bases from J, the junction contained 12 bases not matched to a gene. The CDR3 extends over 17 amino acids. The CDR3: CASSVGPETGAANEQFF. DNA of the CDR3: TGTGCCAGCAGCGTAGGACCGGAGACAGGGGCCGCGAATGAGCAGTTCTTC. Variable domain in full (rest from reference TRBV9 and TRBJ2-1): DSGVTQTPKHLITATGQRVTLRCSPRSGDLSVYWYQQSLDQGLQFLIQYYNGEERAKGNILERFSAQQFPDLHSELNLSSLELGDSALYFCASSVGPETGAANEQFFGPGTRLTVL.

The chain's CDR3 is CASSGQDSSNQPQHF. In DNA, the CDR3 is TGTGCCAGCAGTGGACAGGATAGTAGCAATCAGCCCCAGCATTTT. The rearrangement uses TRBV2 and TRBJ1-5, with D perhaps matching TRBD1 (6 bases). Trimming took off 4 bases at V and 0 bases at J, with 10 bases between the two ends. This CDR3 spans 15 amino acids. Germline V gene sequence: CDR1 SNHLY, CDR2 FYNNEI.

This clone showed up just a few times. The genes are TRBV7-3 and TRBJ2-1; D uncertain. Germline V gives CDR1 SGHTA, CDR2 FQGTGA. CDR3 size: 12 residues. Trimming pared 6 bases from V and 8 bases from J, leaving 11 bases between. The CDR3 loop is CASSLTGYEQFF. The CDR3 nucleotides are TGTGCCAGCAGTCTAACCGGGTATGAGCAGTTCTTC.

This chain connects TRBV5-4 to TRBJ2-4, with 10 bases identical to TRBD2. V trimming: 0 bases; J trimming: 9 bases; junction bases outside the gene matches: 3. Germline assignment: CDR1 SGHNT and CDR2 YYREEE (reference sequence). The CDR3 is 14 amino acids. CDR3 coding DNA: TGTGCCAGCAGCTTGGAGGTAGCGGGGGGCATTCAGTACTTC. Its translation: CASSLEVAGGIQYF.

This clone showed up just a few times. V and J are TRBV11-2 and TRBJ2-3, with D possibly being TRBD1 (6 bases). Germline values: CDR1 SGHAT, CDR2 FQNNGV. V lost 0 bases to trimming and J lost 2 bases, with 15 bases between them. This CDR3 has 17 residues. This CDR3 is CASSLEGSGHPTDTQYF. In DNA form, the CDR3 reads TGTGCCAGCAGCTTAGAAGGGTCGGGACACCCCACAGATACGCAGTATTTT.

The J gene is TRBJ1-3, the V gene TRBV29-1, with D possibly being TRBD1 (5 bases). V was shortened by 4 bases and J by 4 bases, with 11 bases between the two germline ends. Germline CDR1 and CDR2: SQVTM and ANQGSEA. CDR3 length equals 13 residues. CDR3 protein: CSVAAGQGNTIYF. The CDR3, as DNA: TGCAGCGTTGCAGCGGGGCAAGGAAACACCATATATTTT.